This is a list of T cell receptor beta chains from one sample in a study of T-cell memory formation after mild COVID-19. Each CDR3 protein gets one entry after TCRdb re-called the 5' RACE reads with MiXCR. The table lists 400,000 or so distinct CDR3 sequences, roughly 20% of them singletons, with around 8% in the top ten. Source material: PBMCs or a T cell subset sorted from them (not recorded which). These TCRs come from an adult woman who had mild COVID-19 (a few samples of this study predate the infection). Cell type and time point are not known. Both conserved end residues are part of each CDR3. The D gene is left open where the match is weak. Expanded clones get a size class; other rows say once, few or many, or leave the size out.

clone_size | j_call | v_call | d_call | cdr3_length | cdr3_aa | cdr3_nt
NA | TRBJ2-1 | TRBV4-1 | TRBD2 | 16 | CASSQDLAGGRNEQFF | TGCGCCAGCAGCCAAGATCTAGCGGGGGGGCGCAATGAGCAGTTCTTC
NA | TRBJ2-3 | TRBV6-2/TRBV6-3 | TRBD1 | 15 | CASSSDRGSTDTQYF | TGTGCCAGCAGCAGCGACAGGGGGTCCACAGATACGCAGTATTTT
many | TRBJ2-3 | TRBV18 | NA | 14 | CASSLGRTRDTQYF | TGTGCCAGCTCACTGGGACGAACGCGAGATACGCAGTATTTT
few | TRBJ2-1 | TRBV12-3/TRBV12-4 | TRBD1 | 15 | CASSSLTGGFDEQFF | TGTGCCAGCAGTTCCTTGACAGGGGGCTTCGATGAGCAGTTCTTC
few | TRBJ2-3 | TRBV7-3 | NA | 13 | CASSLIPGPTQYF | TGTGCCAGCAGCTTAATCCCGGGTCCCACGCAGTATTTT
few | TRBJ2-3 | TRBV7-9 | NA | 15 | CASSFGTQGTDTQYF | TGTGCCAGCAGCTTCGGAACCCAGGGCACAGATACGCAGTATTTT
few | TRBJ2-7 | TRBV27 | NA | 13 | CASSFKSGYEQYF | TGTGCCAGCAGCTTCAAGTCTGGGTACGAGCAGTACTTC
few | TRBJ2-3 | TRBV7-2 | NA | 15 | CASSLAYTSTDTQYF | TGTGCCAGCAGCTTAGCCTACACTAGCACAGATACGCAGTATTTT
few | TRBJ1-1 | TRBV7-9 | NA | 12 | CASSLFPGEAFF | TGTGCCAGCAGCCTTTTTCCGGGGGAAGCTTTCTTT
many | TRBJ2-1 | TRBV11-2 | NA | 15 | CASSFDRGAYNEQFF | TGTGCCAGCAGCTTTGATCGCGGAGCCTACAATGAGCAGTTCTTC
few | TRBJ1-3 | TRBV12-3/TRBV12-4 | NA | 16 | CASSFSSGRSGNTIYF | TGTGCCAGCAGTTTCTCGTCAGGGAGGTCTGGAAACACCATATATTTT
few | TRBJ1-5 | TRBV12-3/TRBV12-4 | NA | 12 | CASTSSNQPQHF | TGTGCCAGCACCTCGTCTAATCAGCCCCAGCATTTT
NA | TRBJ1-5 | TRBV3-1 | NA | 14 | CASSQDVGDQPQHF | TGTGCCAGCAGCCAAGACGTGGGGGATCAGCCCCAGCATTTT
NA | TRBJ1-2 | TRBV25-1 | NA | 15 | CASSPERSWGYGYTF | TGTGCCAGCAGTCCGGAAAGATCATGGGGCTATGGCTACACCTTC
many | TRBJ2-5 | TRBV15 | NA | 12 | CATSRVGETQYF | TGTGCCACCAGCAGAGTTGGCGAGACCCAGTACTTC
few | TRBJ2-2 | TRBV5-1 | NA | 13 | CASSIQHTGELFF | TGCGCCAGCAGCATTCAGCACACCGGGGAGCTGTTTTTT
NA | TRBJ2-3 | TRBV9 | NA | 13 | CASSVDHADTQYF | TGTGCCAGCAGCGTAGACCACGCAGATACGCAGTATTTT
few | TRBJ2-2 | TRBV4-3 | TRBD2 | 17 | CASSPRLAGGPTGELFF | TGCGCCAGCAGCCCGAGACTAGCGGGAGGGCCCACCGGGGAGCTGTTTTTT
many | TRBJ2-5 | TRBV7-3 | TRBD2 | 15 | CASSIGLARQETQYF | TGTGCCAGCAGCATTGGACTAGCGCGTCAAGAGACCCAGTACTTC